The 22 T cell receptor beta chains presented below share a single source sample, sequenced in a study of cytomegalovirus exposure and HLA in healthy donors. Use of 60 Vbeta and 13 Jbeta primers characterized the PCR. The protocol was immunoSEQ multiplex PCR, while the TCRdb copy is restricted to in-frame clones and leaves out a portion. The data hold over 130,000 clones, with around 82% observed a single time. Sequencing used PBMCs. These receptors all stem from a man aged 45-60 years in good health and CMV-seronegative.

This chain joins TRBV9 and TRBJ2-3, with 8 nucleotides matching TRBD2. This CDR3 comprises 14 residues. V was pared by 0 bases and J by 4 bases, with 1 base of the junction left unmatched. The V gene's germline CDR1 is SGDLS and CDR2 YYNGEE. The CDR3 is CASSVGRGADTQYF. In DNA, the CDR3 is TGTGCCAGCAGCGTAGGGCGGGGGGCAGATACGCAGTATTTT.

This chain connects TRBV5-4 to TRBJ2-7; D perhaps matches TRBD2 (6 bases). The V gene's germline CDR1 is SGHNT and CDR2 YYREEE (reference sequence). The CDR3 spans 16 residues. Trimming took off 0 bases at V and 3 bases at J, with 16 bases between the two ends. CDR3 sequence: CASSLGRAGRHYEQYF. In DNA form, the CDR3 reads TGTGCCAGCAGCTTGGGGAGGGCGGGACGCCACTACGAGCAGTACTTC. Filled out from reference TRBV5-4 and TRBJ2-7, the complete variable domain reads ETGVTQSPTHLIKTRGQQVTLRCSSQSGHNTVSWYQQALGQGPQFIFQYYREEENGRGNFPPRFSGLQFPNYSSELNVNALELDDSALYLCASSLGRAGRHYEQYFGPGTRLTVT.

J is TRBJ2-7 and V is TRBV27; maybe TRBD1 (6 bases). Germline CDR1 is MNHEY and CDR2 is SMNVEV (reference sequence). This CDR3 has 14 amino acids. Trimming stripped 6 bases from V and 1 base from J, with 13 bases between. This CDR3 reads CASRIRTASYEQYF. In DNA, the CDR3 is TGTGCCAGCAGAATACGGACAGCGTCCTACGAGCAGTACTTC.

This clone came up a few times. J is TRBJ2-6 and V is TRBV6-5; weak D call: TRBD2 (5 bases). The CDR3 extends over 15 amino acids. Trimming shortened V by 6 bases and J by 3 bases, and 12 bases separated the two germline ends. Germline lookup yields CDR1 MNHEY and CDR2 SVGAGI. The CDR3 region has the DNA TGTGCCAGCAGCTCCCGGGGTGGTGGGGCCAACGTCCTGACTTTC. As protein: CASSSRGGGANVLTF.

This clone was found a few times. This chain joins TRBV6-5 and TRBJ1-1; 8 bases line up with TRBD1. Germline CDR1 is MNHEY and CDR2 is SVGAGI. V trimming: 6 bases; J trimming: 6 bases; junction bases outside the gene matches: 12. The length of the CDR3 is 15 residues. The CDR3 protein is CASRPGTGRMAEAFF. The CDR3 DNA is TGTGCCAGCAGGCCCGGGACAGGTCGGATGGCTGAAGCTTTCTTT.

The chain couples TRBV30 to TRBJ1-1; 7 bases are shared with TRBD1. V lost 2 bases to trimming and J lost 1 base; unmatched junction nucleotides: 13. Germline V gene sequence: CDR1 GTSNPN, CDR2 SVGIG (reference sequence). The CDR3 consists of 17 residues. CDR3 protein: CAWSSPRDSPRNTEAFF. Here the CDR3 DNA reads TGTGCCTGGAGTTCACCACGGGACAGTCCCAGGAACACTGAAGCTTTCTTT.

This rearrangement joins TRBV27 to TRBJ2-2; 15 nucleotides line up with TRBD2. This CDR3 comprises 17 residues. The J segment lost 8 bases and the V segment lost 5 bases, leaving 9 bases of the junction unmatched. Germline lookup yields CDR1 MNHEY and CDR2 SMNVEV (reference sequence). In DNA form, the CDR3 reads TGTGCCAGCAGTCTCCGGACTAGCGGGGGGGCGTCAGGGGAGCTGTTTTTT. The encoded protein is CASSLRTSGGASGELFF.

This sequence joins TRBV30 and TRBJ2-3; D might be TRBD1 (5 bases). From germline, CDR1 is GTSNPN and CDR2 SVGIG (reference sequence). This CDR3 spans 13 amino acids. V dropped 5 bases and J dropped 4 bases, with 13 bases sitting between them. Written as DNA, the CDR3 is TGTGCCTGGGGGGCCGTAGGCCCAGATACGCAGTATTTT. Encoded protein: CAWGAVGPDTQYF. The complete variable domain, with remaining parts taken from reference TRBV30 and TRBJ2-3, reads SQTIHQWPATLVQPVGSPLSLECTVEGTSNPNLYWYRQAAGRGLQLLFYSVGIGQISSEVPQNLSASRPQDRQFILSSKKLLLSDSGFYLCAWGAVGPDTQYFGPGTRLTVL.

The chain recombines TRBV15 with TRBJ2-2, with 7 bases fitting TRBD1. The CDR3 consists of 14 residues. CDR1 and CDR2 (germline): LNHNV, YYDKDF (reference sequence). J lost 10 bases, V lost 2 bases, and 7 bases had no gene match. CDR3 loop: CATSRPGGLVELFF. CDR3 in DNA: TGTGCCACCAGCAGACCAGGGGGTTTGGTGGAGCTGTTTTTT.

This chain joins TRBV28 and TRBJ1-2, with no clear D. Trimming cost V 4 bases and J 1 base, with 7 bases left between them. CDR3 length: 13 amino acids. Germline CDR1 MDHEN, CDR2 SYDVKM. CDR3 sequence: CASSYGDNYGYTF. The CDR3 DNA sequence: TGTGCCAGCAGTTACGGTGATAACTATGGCTACACCTTC.

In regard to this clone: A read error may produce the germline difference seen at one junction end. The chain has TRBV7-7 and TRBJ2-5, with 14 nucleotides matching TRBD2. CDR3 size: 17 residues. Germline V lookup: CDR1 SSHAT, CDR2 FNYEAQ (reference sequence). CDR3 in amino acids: CASSSGTTSGRGETQYF. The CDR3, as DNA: TGTGCTAGCAGCTCGGGGACGACTAGCGGGAGGGGGGAGACCCAGTACTTC.

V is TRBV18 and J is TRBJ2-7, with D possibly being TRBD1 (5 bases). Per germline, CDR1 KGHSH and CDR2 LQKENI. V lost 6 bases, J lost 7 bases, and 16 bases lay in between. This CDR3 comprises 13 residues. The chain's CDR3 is CASSRRDREEQYF. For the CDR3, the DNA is TGTGCCAGCTCCCGGCGAGACAGAGAAGAGCAGTACTTC.

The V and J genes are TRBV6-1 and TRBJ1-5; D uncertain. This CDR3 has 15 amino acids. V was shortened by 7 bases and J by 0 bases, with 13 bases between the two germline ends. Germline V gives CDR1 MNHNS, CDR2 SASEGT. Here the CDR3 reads CASKAFTNSNQPQHF. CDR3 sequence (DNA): TGTGCCAGCAAGGCATTCACTAATAGCAATCAGCCCCAGCATTTT.

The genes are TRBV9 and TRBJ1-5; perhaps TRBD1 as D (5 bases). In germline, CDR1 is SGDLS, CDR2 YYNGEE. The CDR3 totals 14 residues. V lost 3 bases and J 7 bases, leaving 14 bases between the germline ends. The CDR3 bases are TGTGCCAGCAGCGCATCCCCACAGGTCCAGCCCCAGCATTTT. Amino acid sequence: CASSASPQVQPQHF.

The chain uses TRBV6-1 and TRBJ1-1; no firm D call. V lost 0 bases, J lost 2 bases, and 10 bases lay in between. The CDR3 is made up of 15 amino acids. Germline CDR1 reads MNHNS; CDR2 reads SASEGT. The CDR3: CASSEAVAGNTEAFF. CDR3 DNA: TGTGCCAGCAGTGAAGCGGTGGCGGGCAACACTGAAGCTTTCTTT.

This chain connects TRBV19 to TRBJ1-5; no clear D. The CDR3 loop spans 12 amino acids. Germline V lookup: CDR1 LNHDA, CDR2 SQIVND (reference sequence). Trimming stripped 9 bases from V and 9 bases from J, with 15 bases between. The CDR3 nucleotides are TGTGCCAGCCTCAACGGTTTTGGGCCCCAGCATTTT. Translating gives CASLNGFGPQHF.

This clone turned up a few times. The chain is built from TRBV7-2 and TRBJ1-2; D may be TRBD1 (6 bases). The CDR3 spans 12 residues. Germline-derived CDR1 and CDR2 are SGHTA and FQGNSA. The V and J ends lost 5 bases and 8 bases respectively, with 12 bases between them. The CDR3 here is CASSPQGIGYTF. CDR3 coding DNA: TGTGCCAGCAGCCCACAGGGTATCGGCTACACCTTC.

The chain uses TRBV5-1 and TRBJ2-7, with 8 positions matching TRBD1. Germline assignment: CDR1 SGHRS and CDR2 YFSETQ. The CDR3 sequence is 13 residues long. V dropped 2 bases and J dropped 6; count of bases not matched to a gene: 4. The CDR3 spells CASSFGTGVEQYF. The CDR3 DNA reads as TGCGCCAGCAGCTTCGGGACAGGCGTCGAGCAGTACTTC.

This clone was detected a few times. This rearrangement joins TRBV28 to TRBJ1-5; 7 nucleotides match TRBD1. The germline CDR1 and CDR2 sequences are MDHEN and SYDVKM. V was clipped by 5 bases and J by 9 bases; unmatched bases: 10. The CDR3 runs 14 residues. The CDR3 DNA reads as TGTGCCAGCAGTCCCGACAGGGACCTACGGCCCCAGCATTTT. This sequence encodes CASSPDRDLRPQHF.

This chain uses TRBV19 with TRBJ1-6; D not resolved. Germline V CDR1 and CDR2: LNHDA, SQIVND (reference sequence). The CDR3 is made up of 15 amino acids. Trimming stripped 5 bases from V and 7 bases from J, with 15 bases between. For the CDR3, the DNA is TGTGCCAGTAGTTGGTTGGCAGGTGACAATTCACCCCTCCACTTT. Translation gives CASSWLAGDNSPLHF.

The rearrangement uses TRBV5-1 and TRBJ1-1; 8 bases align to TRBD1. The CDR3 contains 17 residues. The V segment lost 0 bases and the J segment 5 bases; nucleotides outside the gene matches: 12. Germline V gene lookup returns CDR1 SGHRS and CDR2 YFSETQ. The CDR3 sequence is CASSLASGQGIGTEAFF. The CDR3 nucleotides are TGCGCCAGCAGCTTGGCCTCCGGACAGGGTATTGGGACTGAAGCTTTCTTT.

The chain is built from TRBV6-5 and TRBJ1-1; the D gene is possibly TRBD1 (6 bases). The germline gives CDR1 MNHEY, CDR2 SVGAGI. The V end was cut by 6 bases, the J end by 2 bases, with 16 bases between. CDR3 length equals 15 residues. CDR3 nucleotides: TGTGCCAGCAGCGTCAACAGGGAAGTCAACACTGAAGCTTTCTTT. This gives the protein CASSVNREVNTEAFF.